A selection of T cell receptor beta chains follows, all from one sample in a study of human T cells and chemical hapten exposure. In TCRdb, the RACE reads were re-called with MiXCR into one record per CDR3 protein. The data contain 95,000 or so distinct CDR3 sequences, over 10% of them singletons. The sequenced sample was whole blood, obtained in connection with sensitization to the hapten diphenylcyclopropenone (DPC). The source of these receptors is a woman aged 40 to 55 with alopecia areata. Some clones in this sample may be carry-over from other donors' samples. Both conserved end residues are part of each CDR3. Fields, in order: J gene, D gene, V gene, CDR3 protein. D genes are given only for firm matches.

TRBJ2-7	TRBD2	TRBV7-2	CASSLGRGAYEQYF
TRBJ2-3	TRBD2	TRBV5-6	CASSSGLAGDQDTQYF
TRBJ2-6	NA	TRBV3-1	CASSHSGANVLTF
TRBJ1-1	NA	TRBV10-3	CAISERNTNTEAFF
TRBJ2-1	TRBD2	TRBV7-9	CASSSVSGTYNEQFF
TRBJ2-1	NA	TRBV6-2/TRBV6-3	CASRPTGKEQFF
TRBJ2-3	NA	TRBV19	CASSIFRDSDTQYF
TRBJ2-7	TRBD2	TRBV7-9	CASSADGRTSYEQYF
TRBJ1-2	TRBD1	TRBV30	CAWSVPGTGGYGYTF
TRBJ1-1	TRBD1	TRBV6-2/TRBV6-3	CASSPLGTVEALF
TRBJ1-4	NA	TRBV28	CASSLGGNNEKLFF
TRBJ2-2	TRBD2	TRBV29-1	CSVLTGGTGELFF
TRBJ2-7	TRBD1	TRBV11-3	CASSSGQGAYEQYF
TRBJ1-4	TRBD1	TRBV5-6	CASSWTGGSTNEKLFF
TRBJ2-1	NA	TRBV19	CASNPGVQYNEQFF
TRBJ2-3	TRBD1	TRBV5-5	CASSQGQGVDTQYF
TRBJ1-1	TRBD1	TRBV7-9	CASSFPQGARDTEAFF
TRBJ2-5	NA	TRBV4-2	CASSQADSPQETQYF
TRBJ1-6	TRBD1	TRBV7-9	CASSSGQGPLNSPLHF
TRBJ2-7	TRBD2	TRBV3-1	CASSHTQRGDYEQYF
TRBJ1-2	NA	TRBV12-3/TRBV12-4	CASSSRGGLSYTF
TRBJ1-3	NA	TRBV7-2	CASSLATGNTIYF
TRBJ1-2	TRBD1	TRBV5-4	CASSLDGDSAFGYTF
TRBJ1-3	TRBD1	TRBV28	CASSLPQGSAGNTIYF
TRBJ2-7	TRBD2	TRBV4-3	CASSQGLAGGQGYEQYF
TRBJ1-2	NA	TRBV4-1	CASSQDMWAGYTF
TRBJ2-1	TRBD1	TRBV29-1	CSVEAPGQGWNEQFF
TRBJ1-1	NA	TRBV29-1	CSVREGPGREAFF
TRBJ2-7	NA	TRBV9	CASSPDGPSTYEQYF
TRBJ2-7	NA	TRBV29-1	CSGLGASYEQYF
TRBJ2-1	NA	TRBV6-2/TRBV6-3	CASRLQGLPYNEQFF
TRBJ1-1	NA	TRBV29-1	CSALTEIEAFF
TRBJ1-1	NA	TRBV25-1	CASNSRGNTEAFF
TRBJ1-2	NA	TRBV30	CAWSVNPSRGYTF
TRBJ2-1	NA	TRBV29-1	CSVRAAYNEQFF
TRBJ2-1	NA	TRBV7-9	CASSGGEQFF
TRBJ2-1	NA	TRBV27	CASSFGPFNEQFF
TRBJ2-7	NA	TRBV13	CASSSGTSGEQYF
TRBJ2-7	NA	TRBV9	CASSEGPLREQYF
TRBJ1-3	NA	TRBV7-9	CASSTGRTGNTIYF
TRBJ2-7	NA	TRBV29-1	CSADREGFNEQYF
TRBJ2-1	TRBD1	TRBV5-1	CASSLGGTEYNEQFF
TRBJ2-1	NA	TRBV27	CASSFASASYNEQFF
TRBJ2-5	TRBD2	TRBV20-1	CSAAGLAEETQYF
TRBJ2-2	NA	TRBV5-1	CASTHPKAGELFF
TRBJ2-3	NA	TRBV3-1	CASSRDRDTQYF
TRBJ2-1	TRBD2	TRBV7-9	CASSATSGGAYNEQFF
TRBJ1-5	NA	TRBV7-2	CASSLRGNQPQHF
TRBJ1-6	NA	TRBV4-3	CASSQETGFRSPLHF
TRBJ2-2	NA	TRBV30	CALRREAALTGELFF
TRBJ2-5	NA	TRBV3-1	CASSQDPRPTKTQYF
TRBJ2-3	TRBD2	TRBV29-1	CSVRAGGRDTQYF
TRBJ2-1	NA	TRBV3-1	CASSQAQGPQFF
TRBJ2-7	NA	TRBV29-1	CSVGDTEDSYEQYF
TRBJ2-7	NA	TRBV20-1	CSARGQREQYF
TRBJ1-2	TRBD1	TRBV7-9	CASSLEGQGADGYTF
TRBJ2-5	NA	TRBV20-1	CSAIQGGETQYF
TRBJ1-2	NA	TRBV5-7	CASSFGGSPGYTF
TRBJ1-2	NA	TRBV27	CASSLFFTGGDDGYTF
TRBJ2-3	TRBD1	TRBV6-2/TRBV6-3	CASSSSGWGTDTDTQYF